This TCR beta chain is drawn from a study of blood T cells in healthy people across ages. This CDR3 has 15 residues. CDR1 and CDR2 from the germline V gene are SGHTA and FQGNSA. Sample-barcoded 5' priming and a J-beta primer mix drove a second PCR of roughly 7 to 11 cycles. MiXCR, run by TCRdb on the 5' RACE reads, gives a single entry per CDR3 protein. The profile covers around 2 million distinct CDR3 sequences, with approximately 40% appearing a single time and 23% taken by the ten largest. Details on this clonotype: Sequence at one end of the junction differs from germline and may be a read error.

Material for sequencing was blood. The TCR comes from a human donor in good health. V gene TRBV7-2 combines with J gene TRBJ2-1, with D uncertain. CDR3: CASSFDESSYNEQVF. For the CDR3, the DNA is TGTGCCAGCAGCTTTGACGAGAGCTCCTACAATGAGCAGGTCTTC. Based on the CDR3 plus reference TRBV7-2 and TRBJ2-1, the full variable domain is GAGVSQSPSNKVTEKGKDVELRCDPISGHTALYWYRQSLGQGLEFLIYFQGNSAPDKSGLPSDRFSAERTGGSVSTLTIQRTQQEDSAVYLCASSFDESSYNEQVFGPGTRLTVL.